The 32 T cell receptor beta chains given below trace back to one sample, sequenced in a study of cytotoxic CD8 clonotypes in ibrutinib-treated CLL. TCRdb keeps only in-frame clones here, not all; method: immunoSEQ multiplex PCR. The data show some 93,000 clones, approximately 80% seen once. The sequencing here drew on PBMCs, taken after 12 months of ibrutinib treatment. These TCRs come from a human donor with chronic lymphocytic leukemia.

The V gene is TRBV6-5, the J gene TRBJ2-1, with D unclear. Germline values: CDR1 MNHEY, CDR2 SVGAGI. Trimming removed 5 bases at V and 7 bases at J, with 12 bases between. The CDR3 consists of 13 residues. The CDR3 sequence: CASSDRVRNEQFF. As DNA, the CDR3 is TGTGCCAGCAGTGATCGGGTCCGGAATGAGCAGTTCTTC.

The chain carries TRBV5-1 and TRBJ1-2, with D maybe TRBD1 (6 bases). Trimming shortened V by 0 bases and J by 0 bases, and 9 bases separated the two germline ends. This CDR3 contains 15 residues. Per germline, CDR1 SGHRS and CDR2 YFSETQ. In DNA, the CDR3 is TGCGCCAGCAGCTTGGAAGCAGGGGCTAACTATGGCTACACCTTC. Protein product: CASSLEAGANYGYTF.

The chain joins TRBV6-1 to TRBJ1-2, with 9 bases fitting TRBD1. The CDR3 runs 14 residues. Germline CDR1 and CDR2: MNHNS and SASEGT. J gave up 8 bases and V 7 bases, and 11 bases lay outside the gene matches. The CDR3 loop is CASTGQGPRGGYTF. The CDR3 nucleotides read TGTGCCAGCACGGGACAGGGTCCAAGAGGAGGCTACACCTTC.

The CDR3 loop reads CASSPQGLTNTGELFF. The CDR3 DNA sequence: TGTGCCAGCAGCCCGCAAGGCCTAACGAACACCGGGGAGCTGTTTTTT. The chain employs TRBV7-3 and TRBJ2-2; D is ambiguous. The CDR3 contains 16 residues. CDR1 and CDR2 from the germline V gene are SGHTA and FQGTGA. The V end was cut by 5 bases, the J end by 0 bases, with 13 bases between.

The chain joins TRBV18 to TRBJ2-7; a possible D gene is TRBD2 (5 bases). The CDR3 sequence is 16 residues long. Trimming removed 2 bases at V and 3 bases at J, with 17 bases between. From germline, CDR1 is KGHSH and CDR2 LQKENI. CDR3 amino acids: CASSPFKQDSDYEQYF. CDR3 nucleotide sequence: TGTGCCAGCTCACCATTCAAGCAGGACTCTGACTACGAGCAGTACTTC.

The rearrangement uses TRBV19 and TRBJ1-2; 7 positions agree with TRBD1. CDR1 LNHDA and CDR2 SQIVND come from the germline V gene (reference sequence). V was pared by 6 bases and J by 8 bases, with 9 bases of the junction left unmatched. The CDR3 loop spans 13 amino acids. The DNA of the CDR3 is TGTGCCAGTAGCAACGTTGACAGGGACGGCTACACCTTC. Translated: CASSNVDRDGYTF.

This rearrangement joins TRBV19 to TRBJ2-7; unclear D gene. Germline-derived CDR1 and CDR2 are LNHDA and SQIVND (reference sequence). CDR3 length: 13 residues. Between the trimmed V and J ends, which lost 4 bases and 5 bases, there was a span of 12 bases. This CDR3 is CASSTSDEHEQYF. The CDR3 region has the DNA TGTGCCAGTAGTACCTCGGACGAACACGAGCAGTACTTC.

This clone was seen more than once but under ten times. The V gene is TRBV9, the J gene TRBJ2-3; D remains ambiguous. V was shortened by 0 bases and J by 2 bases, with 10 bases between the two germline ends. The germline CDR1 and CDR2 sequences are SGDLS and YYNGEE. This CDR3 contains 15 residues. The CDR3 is CASSVGAYNTDTQYF. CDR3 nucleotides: TGTGCCAGCAGCGTAGGGGCTTACAACACAGATACGCAGTATTTT.

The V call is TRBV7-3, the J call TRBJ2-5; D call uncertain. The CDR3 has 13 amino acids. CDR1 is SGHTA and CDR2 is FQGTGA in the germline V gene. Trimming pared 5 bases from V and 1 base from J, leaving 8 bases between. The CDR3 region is CASSPTGQETQYF. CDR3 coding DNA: TGTGCCAGCAGCCCGACGGGCCAAGAGACCCAGTACTTC.

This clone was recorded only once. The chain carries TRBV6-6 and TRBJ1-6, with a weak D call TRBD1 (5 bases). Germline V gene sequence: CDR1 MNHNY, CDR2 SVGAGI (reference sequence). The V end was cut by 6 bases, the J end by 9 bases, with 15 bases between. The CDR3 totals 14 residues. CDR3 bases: TGTGCCAGCAGGGACACTGGGCTGGTTTCACCCCTCCACTTT. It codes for CASRDTGLVSPLHF.

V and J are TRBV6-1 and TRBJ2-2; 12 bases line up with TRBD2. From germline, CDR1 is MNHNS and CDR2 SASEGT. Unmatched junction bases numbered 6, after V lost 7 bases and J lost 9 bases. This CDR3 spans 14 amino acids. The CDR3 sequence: CASNPTSGGRELFF. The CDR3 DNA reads TGTGCCAGCAACCCCACTAGCGGGGGGCGGGAGCTGTTTTTT.

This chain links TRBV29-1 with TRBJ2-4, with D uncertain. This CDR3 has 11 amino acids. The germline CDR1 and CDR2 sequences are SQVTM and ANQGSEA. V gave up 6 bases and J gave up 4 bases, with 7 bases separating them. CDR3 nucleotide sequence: TGCAGCGTGACATGGAAAAACATTCAGTACTTC. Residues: CSVTWKNIQYF.

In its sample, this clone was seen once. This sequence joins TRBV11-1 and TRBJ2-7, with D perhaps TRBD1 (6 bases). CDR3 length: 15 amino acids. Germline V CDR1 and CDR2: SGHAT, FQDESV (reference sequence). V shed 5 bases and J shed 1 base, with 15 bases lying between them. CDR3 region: CASSLPGQLSYEQYF. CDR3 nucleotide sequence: TGTGCCAGCAGCCTACCGGGACAACTGTCCTACGAGCAGTACTTC.

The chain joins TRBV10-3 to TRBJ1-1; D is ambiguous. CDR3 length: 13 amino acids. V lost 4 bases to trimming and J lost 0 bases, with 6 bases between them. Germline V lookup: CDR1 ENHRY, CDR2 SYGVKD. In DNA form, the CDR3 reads TGTGCCATCAGTGTAGGACTGAACACTGAAGCTTTCTTT. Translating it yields CAISVGLNTEAFF.

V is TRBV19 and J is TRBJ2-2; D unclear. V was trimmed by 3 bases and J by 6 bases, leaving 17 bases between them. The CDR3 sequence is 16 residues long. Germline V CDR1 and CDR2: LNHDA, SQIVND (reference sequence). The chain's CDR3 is CASSILHGALAGELFF. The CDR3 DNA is TGTGCCAGTAGTATTCTCCACGGAGCCTTAGCCGGGGAGCTGTTTTTT.

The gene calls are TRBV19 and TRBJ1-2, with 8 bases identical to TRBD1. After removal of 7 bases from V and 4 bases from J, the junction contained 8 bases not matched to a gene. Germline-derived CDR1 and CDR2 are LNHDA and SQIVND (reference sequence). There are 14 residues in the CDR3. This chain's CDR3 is CASNPGGGGYGYTF. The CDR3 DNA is TGTGCCAGTAACCCAGGGGGCGGTGGCTATGGCTACACCTTC.

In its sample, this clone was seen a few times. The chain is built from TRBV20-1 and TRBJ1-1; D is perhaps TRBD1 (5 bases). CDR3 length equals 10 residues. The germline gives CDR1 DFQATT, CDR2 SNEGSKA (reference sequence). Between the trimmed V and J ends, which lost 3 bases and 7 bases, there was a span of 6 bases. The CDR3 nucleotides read TGCAGTGCTAGGCAGGGTGAAGCTTTCTTT. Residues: CSARQGEAFF.

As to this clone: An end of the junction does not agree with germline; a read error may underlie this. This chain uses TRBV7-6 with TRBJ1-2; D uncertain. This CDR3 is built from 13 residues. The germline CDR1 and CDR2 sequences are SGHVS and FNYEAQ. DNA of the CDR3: TGTGCCAGCAGCTTAGGATCGACAACGCAAGCACTCTTC. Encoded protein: CASSLGSTTQALF.

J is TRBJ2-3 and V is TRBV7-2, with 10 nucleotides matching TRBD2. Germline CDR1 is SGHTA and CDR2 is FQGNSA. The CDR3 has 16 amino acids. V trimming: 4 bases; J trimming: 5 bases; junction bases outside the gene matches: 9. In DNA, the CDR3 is TGTGCCAGCAGCTCTAGCAGGACTAGCGGCATAGATACGCAGTATTTT. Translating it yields CASSSSRTSGIDTQYF. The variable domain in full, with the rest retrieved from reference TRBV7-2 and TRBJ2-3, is GAGVSQSPSNKVTEKGKDVELRCDPISGHTALYWYRQSLGQGLEFLIYFQGNSAPDKSGLPSDRFSAERTGGSVSTLTIQRTQQEDSAVYLCASSSSRTSGIDTQYFGPGTRLTVL.

The CDR3: CASRRPGQGTTDTQYF. The CDR3 DNA sequence: TGTGCCAGCAGGAGACCGGGACAGGGGACGACAGATACGCAGTATTTT. The V and J genes are TRBV7-2 and TRBJ2-3; TRBD1 matches 10 bases. Germline lookup yields CDR1 SGHTA and CDR2 FQGNSA. The V segment lost 6 bases and the J segment 3 bases; nucleotides outside the gene matches: 9. The CDR3 runs to 16 residues.

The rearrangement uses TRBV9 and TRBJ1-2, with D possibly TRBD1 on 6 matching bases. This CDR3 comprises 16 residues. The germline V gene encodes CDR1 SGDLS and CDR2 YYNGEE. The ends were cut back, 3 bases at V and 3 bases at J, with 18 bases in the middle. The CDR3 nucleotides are TGTGCCAGCAGCGAAGACCGGGACACGGGGGACTATGGCTACACCTTC. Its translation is CASSEDRDTGDYGYTF.

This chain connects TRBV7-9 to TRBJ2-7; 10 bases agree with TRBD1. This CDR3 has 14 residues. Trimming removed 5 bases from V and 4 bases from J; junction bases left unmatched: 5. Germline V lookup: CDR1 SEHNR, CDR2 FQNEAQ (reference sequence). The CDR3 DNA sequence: TGTGCCAGCAGCGAAAGGACAGGGGGGTACGAGCAGTACTTC. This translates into CASSERTGGYEQYF. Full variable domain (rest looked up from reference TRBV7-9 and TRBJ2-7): DTGVSQNPRHKITKRGQNVTFRCDPISEHNRLYWYRQTLGQGPEFLTYFQNEAQLEKSRLLSDRFSAERPKGSFSTLEIQRTEQGDSAMYLCASSERTGGYEQYFGPGTRLTVT.

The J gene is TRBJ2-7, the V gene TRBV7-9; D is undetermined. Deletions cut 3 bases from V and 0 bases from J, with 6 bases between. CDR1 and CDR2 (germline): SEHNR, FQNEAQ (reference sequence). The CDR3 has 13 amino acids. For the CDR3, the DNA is TGTGCCAGCAGCTTTCCCCACTCCTACGAGCAGTACTTC. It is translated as CASSFPHSYEQYF.

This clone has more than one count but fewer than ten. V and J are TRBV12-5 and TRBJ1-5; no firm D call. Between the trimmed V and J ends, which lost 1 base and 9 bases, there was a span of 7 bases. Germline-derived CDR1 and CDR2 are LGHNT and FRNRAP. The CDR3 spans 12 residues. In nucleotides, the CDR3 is TGTGCTAGTGGTTTGGCTCCCGGGCCCCAGCATTTT. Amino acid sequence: CASGLAPGPQHF. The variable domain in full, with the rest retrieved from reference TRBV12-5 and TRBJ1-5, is DARVTQTPRHKVTEMGQEVTMRCQPILGHNTVFWYRQTMMQGLELLAYFRNRAPLDDSGMPKDRFSAEMPDATLATLKIQPSEPRDSAVYFCASGLAPGPQHFGDGTRLSIL.

The CDR3 loop is CAWSTTSSGEQFF. The DNA of the CDR3 is TGTGCCTGGAGTACAACATCTAGCGGGGAGCAGTTCTTC. V and J are TRBV30 and TRBJ2-1, with 8 positions matching TRBD2. With V trimmed by 2 bases and J by 10 bases, 7 bases remained unmatched. The CDR3 has 13 amino acids. Germline CDR1 GTSNPN, CDR2 SVGIG (reference sequence).

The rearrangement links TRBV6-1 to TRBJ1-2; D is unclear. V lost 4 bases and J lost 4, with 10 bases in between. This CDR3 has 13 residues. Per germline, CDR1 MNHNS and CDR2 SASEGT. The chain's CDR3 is CASSGSRFYGYTF. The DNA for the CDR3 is TGTGCCAGCAGTGGGAGTAGGTTCTATGGCTACACCTTC.

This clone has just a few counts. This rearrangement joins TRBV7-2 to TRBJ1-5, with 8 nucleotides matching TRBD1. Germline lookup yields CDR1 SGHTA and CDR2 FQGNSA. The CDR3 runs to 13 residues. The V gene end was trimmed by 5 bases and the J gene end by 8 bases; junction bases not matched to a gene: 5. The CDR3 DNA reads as TGTGCCAGCAGCACGGACAGGGTTGAGCCCCAGCATTTT. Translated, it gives CASSTDRVEPQHF.

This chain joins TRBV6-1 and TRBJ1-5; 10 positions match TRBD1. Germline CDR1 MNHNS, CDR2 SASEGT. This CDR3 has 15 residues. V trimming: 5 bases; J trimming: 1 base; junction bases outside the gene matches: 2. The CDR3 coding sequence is TGTGCCAGCAGTCAGGGACAGGGGAGCAATCAGCCCCAGCATTTT. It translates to CASSQGQGSNQPQHF.

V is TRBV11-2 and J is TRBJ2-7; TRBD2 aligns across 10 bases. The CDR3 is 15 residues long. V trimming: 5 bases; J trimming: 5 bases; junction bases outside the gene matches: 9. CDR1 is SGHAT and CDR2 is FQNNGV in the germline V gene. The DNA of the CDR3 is TGTGCCAGCAGCCCCAGCGGGGGGGCCTGGAACGAGCAGTACTTC. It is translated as CASSPSGGAWNEQYF. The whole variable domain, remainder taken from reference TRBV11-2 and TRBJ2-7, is EAGVAQSPRYKIIEKRQSVAFWCNPISGHATLYWYQQILGQGPKLLIQFQNNGVVDDSQLPKDRFSAERLKGVDSTLKIQPAKLEDSAVYLCASSPSGGAWNEQYFGPGTRLTVT.

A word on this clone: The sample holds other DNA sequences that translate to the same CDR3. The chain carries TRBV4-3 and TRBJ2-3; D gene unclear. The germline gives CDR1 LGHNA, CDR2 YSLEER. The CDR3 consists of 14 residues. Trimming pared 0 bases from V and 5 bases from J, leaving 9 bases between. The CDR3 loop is CASSQDLQVDTQYF. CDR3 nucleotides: TGCGCCAGCAGCCAAGACCTCCAAGTAGATACGCAGTATTTT.

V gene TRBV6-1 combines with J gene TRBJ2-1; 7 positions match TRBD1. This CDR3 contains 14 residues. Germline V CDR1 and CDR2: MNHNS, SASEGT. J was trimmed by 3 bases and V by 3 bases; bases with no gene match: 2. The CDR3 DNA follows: TGTGCCAGCAGTGAGGGACAGATCTACAATGAGCAGTTCTTC. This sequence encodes CASSEGQIYNEQFF.

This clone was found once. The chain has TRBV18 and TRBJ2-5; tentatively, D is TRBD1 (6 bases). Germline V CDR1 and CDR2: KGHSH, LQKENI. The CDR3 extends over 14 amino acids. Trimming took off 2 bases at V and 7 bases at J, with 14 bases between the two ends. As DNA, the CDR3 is TGTGCCAGCTCACCAACGACAGGTTTCGGGACCCAGTACTTC. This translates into CASSPTTGFGTQYF.